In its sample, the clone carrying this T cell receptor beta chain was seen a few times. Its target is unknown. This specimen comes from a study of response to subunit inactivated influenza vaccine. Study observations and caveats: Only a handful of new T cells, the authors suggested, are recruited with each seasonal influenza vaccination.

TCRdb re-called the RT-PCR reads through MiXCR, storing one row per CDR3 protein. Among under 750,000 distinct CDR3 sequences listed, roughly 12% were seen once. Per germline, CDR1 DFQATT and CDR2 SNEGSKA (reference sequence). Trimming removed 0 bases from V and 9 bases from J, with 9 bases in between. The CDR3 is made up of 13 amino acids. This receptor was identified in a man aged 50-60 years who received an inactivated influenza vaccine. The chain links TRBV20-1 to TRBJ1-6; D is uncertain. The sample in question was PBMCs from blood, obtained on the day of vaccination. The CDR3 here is CSARDLGGSPLHF. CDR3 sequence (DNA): TGCAGTGCTAGAGATCTTGGCGGTTCACCCCTCCACTTT.